Listed below are T cell receptor beta chains from one sample, sequenced in a study of shared clonotypes between healthy human individuals. The repertoire was sequenced with immunoSEQ multiplex PCR; TCRdb's copy has only in-frame clones and lacks some. The table includes approximately 500,000 clones, 96% detected once. Sequencing input: naive CD4+ T cells sorted from blood. These receptors came from a woman aged 30 to 39 in good health. CDR3s include the opening cysteine and the closing phenylalanine or tryptophan. The order of the fields is V gene, J gene, CDR3 protein.

>TRBV5-1|TRBJ2-1
CASSLWLAVNEQFF
>TRBV28|TRBJ2-1
CASSSGAYNEQFF
>TRBV11-2|TRBJ2-7
CASRPSQWTGKTYEQYF
>TRBV7-2|TRBJ1-1
CASRRGSDPTEAFF
>TRBV5-6|TRBJ1-3
CASSSRGSRGNTIYF
>TRBV4-2|TRBJ2-5
CASGLLEQETQYF
>TRBV19|TRBJ1-4
CASSAEKRTGRYGKLFF
>TRBV5-1|TRBJ2-1
CASSSGTRTSNEQFF
>TRBV28|TRBJ2-7
CASSFFGKVYEQYF
>TRBV5-4|TRBJ2-7
CASSLQTGSYEQYF
>TRBV19|TRBJ2-5
CASSPTGTLYQETQYF
>TRBV19|TRBJ2-7
CASSTAGPSYEQYF
>TRBV7-9|TRBJ2-7
CAVSKDGVRRQGATYEQYF
>TRBV19|TRBJ1-4
CASSWGMVHEKLFF
>TRBV19|TRBJ2-3
CASRGPATERTSTDTQYF
>TRBV6-5|TRBJ1-2
CASSYNRPGADYGYTF
>TRBV28|TRBJ1-3
CASSTPRTSGSGNTIYF